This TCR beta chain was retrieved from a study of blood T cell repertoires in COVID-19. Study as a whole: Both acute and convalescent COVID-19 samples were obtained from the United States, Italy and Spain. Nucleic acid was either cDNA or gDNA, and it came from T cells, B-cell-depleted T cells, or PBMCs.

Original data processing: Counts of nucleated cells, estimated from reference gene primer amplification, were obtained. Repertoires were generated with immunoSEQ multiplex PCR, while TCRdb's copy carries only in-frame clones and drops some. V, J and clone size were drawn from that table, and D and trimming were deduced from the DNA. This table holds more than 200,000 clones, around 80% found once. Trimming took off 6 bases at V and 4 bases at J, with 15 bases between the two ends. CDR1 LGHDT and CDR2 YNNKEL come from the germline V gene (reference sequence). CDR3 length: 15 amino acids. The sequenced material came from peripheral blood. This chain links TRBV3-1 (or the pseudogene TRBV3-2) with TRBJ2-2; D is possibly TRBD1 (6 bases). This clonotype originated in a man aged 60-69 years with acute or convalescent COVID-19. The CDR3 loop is CASRPTGLSTGELFF. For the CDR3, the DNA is TGTGCCAGCAGACCCACAGGGTTGAGCACCGGGGAGCTGTTTTTT.